The source of this TCR beta chain is a study of CD8 T cells in ankylosing spondylitis. Study-level findings and limits: Ankylosing spondylitis blood appeared to carry a characteristic TCR beta motif of several highly homologous variants. Clones linked to disease, bearing a CD8+ phenotype, were relatively rare in peripheral blood.

This clonotype was seen at least ten times. What it recognizes is unknown. TCRdb itself ran the 5' RACE reads through MiXCR, one entry per CDR3 protein. The repertoire holds 750,000 to 850,000 distinct CDR3 sequences, with about 10% as singletons. Sequenced: blood, either unsorted or a sorted T cell fraction (not recorded which). The TCR was taken from a male donor with ankylosing spondylitis.

CDR3 sequence reads: CASRLSQSFYEQYF. The CDR3 DNA reads as TGTGCCAGCAGACTATCACAGAGCTTTTACGAGCAGTACTTC. This chain links TRBV27 with TRBJ2-7; no clear D gene. CDR1 is MNHEY and CDR2 is SMNVEV in the germline V gene (reference sequence). The CDR3 runs 14 residues. Trimming left V 6 bases short and J 4 bases short, with 16 bases between.